A selection of T cell receptor beta chains follows, all from one sample in a study of cytomegalovirus exposure and HLA in healthy donors. Clones were sequenced by immunoSEQ multiplex PCR, and TCRdb holds only the in-frame ones, with some missing. The sample yields around 120,000 clones, 81% seen once. Sequencing input: PBMCs. The receptors were gathered from a man between 18 and 29 years old in good health and CMV-seronegative. The CDR3 runs from the conserved cysteine through the conserved F or W. Fields, in order: clone size, J gene, CDR3 length, D gene, V gene, CDR3 protein, CDR3 DNA. D genes are given only for firm matches. Size is omitted from some rows. Given values are once, few, many or a class for expanded clones.

clone size: -
J gene: TRBJ1-6
CDR3 length: 13
D gene: -
V gene: TRBV28
CDR3 protein: CASSPRSNSPLHF
CDR3 DNA: TGTGCCAGCAGCCCCCGGAGCAATTCACCCCTCCACTTT

clone size: few
J gene: TRBJ2-1
CDR3 length: 14
D gene: TRBD2
V gene: TRBV29-1
CDR3 protein: CSVRLAGPWYEQFF
CDR3 DNA: TGCAGCGTAAGACTAGCGGGGCCGTGGTATGAGCAGTTCTTC

clone size: -
J gene: TRBJ2-5
CDR3 length: 18
D gene: -
V gene: TRBV5-6
CDR3 protein: CASSFGYGGTVLQETQYF
CDR3 DNA: TGTGCCAGCAGCTTTGGATACGGAGGGACAGTACTCCAAGAGACCCAGTACTTC

clone size: -
J gene: TRBJ2-7
CDR3 length: 18
D gene: -
V gene: TRBV9
CDR3 protein: CASSVAPSGASEHYEQYF
CDR3 DNA: TGTGCCAGCAGCGTAGCCCCCTCAGGCGCCTCCGAGCATTACGAGCAGTACTTC

clone size: -
J gene: TRBJ1-6
CDR3 length: 16
D gene: -
V gene: TRBV28
CDR3 protein: CASIESAGWSNSPLHF
CDR3 DNA: TGTGCCAGCATCGAAAGTGCGGGGTGGTCTAATTCACCCCTCCACTTT

clone size: -
J gene: TRBJ2-7
CDR3 length: 17
D gene: TRBD2
V gene: TRBV7-9
CDR3 protein: CASSSSRGGPRSYEQYF
CDR3 DNA: TGTGCCAGCAGCTCTTCCCGGGGAGGGCCACGCTCCTACGAGCAGTACTTC

clone size: -
J gene: TRBJ1-1
CDR3 length: 14
D gene: -
V gene: TRBV27
CDR3 protein: CASSLRTENTEAFF
CDR3 DNA: TGTGCCAGCAGTTTGCGGACAGAGAACACTGAAGCTTTCTTT

clone size: -
J gene: TRBJ1-6
CDR3 length: 13
D gene: -
V gene: TRBV7-2
CDR3 protein: CASSRGGDSPLHF
CDR3 DNA: TGTGCCAGCAGCCGAGGGGGGGATTCACCCCTCCACTTT

clone size: -
J gene: TRBJ2-5
CDR3 length: 15
D gene: -
V gene: TRBV4-3
CDR3 protein: CASSQDRVPGETQYF
CDR3 DNA: TGCGCCAGCAGCCAAGATCGGGTCCCCGGGGAGACCCAGTACTTC

clone size: -
J gene: TRBJ2-5
CDR3 length: 15
D gene: TRBD2
V gene: TRBV10-1
CDR3 protein: CASSVSGGALETQYF
CDR3 DNA: TGCGCCAGCAGTGTTAGCGGGGGGGCCCTAGAGACCCAGTACTTC

clone size: -
J gene: TRBJ1-2
CDR3 length: 13
D gene: TRBD1
V gene: TRBV5-5
CDR3 protein: CASSRQGIYGYTF
CDR3 DNA: TGTGCCAGCAGCCGACAGGGCATCTATGGCTACACCTTC

clone size: -
J gene: TRBJ1-6
CDR3 length: 18
D gene: TRBD1
V gene: TRBV9
CDR3 protein: CASSVGTGGPSYNSPLHF
CDR3 DNA: TGTGCCAGCAGCGTTGGGACAGGGGGTCCCTCCTATAATTCACCCCTCCACTTT

clone size: few
J gene: TRBJ2-7
CDR3 length: 13
D gene: TRBD2
V gene: TRBV10-3
CDR3 protein: CAISEGGDYEQYF
CDR3 DNA: TGTGCCATCAGTGAGGGGGGGGATTACGAGCAGTACTTC

clone size: -
J gene: TRBJ2-7
CDR3 length: 15
D gene: TRBD1
V gene: TRBV5-5
CDR3 protein: CASSLTGTETYEQYF
CDR3 DNA: TGTGCCAGCAGCTTAACCGGGACAGAGACCTACGAGCAGTACTTC

clone size: -
J gene: TRBJ1-6
CDR3 length: 14
D gene: TRBD1
V gene: TRBV30
CDR3 protein: CAWGQGANNSPLHF
CDR3 DNA: TGTGCCTGGGGGCAGGGGGCAAATAATTCACCCCTCCACTTT

clone size: -
J gene: TRBJ2-2
CDR3 length: 12
D gene: -
V gene: TRBV6-5
CDR3 protein: CASSQRSGELFF
CDR3 DNA: TGTGCCAGCAGCCAGAGGTCCGGGGAGCTGTTTTTT

clone size: once
J gene: TRBJ2-3
CDR3 length: 15
D gene: TRBD2
V gene: TRBV19
CDR3 protein: CASSRTSGSTDTQYF
CDR3 DNA: TGTGCCAGTAGTCGGACTAGCGGAAGCACAGATACGCAGTATTTT

clone size: once
J gene: TRBJ1-1
CDR3 length: 12
D gene: -
V gene: TRBV9
CDR3 protein: CASGATNTEAFF
CDR3 DNA: TGTGCCAGCGGGGCCACTAACACTGAAGCTTTCTTT

clone size: -
J gene: TRBJ2-7
CDR3 length: 13
D gene: -
V gene: TRBV19
CDR3 protein: CASSMNRAAEQYF
CDR3 DNA: TGTGCCAGTAGTATGAACAGGGCGGCCGAGCAGTACTTC

clone size: few
J gene: TRBJ2-1
CDR3 length: 19
D gene: TRBD2
V gene: TRBV27
CDR3 protein: CASSLWPSSGGAPIYEQFF
CDR3 DNA: TGTGCCAGCAGTTTATGGCCCAGTAGCGGGGGGGCCCCCATCTATGAGCAGTTCTTC

clone size: -
J gene: TRBJ1-2
CDR3 length: 13
D gene: -
V gene: TRBV6-5
CDR3 protein: CASSTAGPYGYTF
CDR3 DNA: TGTGCCAGCAGTACAGCTGGGCCCTATGGCTACACCTTC

clone size: -
J gene: TRBJ1-2
CDR3 length: 14
D gene: TRBD1
V gene: TRBV6-6
CDR3 protein: CASSSQGFYYGYTF
CDR3 DNA: TGTGCCAGCAGTTCACAGGGGTTTTACTATGGCTACACCTTC

clone size: once
J gene: TRBJ2-2
CDR3 length: 16
D gene: TRBD2
V gene: TRBV5-4
CDR3 protein: CASRTSGGAGTGELFF
CDR3 DNA: TGTGCCAGCAGAACTAGCGGGGGGGCCGGTACCGGGGAGCTGTTTTTT